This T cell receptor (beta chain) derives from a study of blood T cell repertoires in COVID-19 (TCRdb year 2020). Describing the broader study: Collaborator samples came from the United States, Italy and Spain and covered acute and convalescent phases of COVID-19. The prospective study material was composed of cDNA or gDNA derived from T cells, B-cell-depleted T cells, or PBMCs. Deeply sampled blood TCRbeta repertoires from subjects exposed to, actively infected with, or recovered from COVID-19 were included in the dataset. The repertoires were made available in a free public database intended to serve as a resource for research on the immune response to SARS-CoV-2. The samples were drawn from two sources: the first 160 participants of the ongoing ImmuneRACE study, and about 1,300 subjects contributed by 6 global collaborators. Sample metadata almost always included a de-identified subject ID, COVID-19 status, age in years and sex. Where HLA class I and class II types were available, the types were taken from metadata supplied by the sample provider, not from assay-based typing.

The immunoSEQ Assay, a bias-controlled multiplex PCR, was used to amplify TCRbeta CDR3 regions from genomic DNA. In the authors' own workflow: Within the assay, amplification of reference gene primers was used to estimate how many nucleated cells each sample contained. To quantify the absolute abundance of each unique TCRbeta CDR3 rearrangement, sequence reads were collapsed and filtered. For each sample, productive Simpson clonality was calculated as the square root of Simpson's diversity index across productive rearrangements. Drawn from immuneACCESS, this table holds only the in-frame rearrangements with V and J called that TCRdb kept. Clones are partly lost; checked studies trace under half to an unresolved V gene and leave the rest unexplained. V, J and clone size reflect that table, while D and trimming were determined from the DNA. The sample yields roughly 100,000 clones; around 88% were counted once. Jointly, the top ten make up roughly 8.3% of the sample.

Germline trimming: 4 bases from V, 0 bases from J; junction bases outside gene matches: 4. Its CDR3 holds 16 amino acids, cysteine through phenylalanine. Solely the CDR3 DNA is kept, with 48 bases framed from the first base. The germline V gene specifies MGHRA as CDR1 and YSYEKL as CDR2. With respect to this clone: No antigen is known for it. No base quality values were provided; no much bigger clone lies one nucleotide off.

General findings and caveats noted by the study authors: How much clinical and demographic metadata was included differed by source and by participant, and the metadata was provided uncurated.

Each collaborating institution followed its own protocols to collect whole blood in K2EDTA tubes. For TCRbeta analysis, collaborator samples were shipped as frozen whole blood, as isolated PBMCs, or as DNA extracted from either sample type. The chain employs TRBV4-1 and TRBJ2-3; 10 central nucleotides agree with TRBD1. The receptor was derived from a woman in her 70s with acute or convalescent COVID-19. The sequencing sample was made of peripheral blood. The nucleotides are TGCGCCAGCAGCCCGGGACAGGGGCCTAGCACAGATACGCAGTATTTT. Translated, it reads CASSPGQGPSTDTQYF.